The next 23 T cell receptor beta chains were all read from a single sample in a study of blood T cell repertoires in COVID-19. Some clones are missing from TCRdb's copy, which holds only in-frame ones; the method was immunoSEQ multiplex PCR. This sample yields 150,000 to 200,000 clones, of which around 84% are seen a single time; around 13% belongs to the top ten. The sample taken for sequencing was peripheral blood. Receptor source: a woman in her 70s with COVID-19, enrolled during active disease.

The rearrangement uses TRBV28 and TRBJ1-6, with a tentative D call TRBD1 (5 bases). Germline V gene data show CDR1 as MDHEN and CDR2 as SYDVKM. The ends were cut back, 6 bases at V and 0 bases at J, with 18 bases in the middle. The CDR3 length is 18 residues. The CDR3 region is CASRAPAGRSSYNSPLHF. The CDR3, as DNA: TGTGCCAGCAGGGCCCCAGCAGGGCGAAGCTCCTATAATTCACCCCTCCACTTT. Complete variable domain (other parts from reference TRBV28 and TRBJ1-6): DVKVTQSSRYLVKRTGEKVFLECVQDMDHENMFWYRQDPGLGLRLIYFSYDVKMKEKGDIPEGYSVSREKKERFSLILESASTNQTSMYLCASRAPAGRSSYNSPLHFGNGTRLTVT.

The V and J genes are TRBV24-1 and TRBJ2-1; 14 nucleotides align to TRBD2. The trim removed 1 base at V and 10 bases at J, leaving 8 bases unmatched. The CDR3 has 17 residues. Per germline, CDR1 KGHDR and CDR2 SFDVKD. In nucleotides, the CDR3 is TGTGCCACCAGTGATTTAGGGACTAGCGGGAGAACGGGGGAGCAGTTCTTC. This gives the protein CATSDLGTSGRTGEQFF.

The chain is built from TRBV18 and TRBJ2-3; no clear D gene. CDR1 and CDR2 from the germline V gene are KGHSH and LQKENI. V lost 5 bases to trimming and J lost 6 bases, with 9 bases between them. There are 12 residues in the CDR3. CDR3 nucleotide sequence: TGTGCCAGCTCATCTGACTGGGATACGCAGTATTTT. This translates into CASSSDWDTQYF.

The gene calls are TRBV30 and TRBJ1-4; 10 bases align to TRBD1. This CDR3 comprises 17 residues. Germline trimming cut 1 base from V and 6 bases from J; bases unmatched to any gene: 11. Germline V gene data show CDR1 as GTSNPN and CDR2 as SVGIG (reference sequence). In nucleotides, the CDR3 is TGTGCCTGGAGTGCGCCCCCCCCCGGGACAGGGGATGAAAAACTGTTTTTT. Protein product: CAWSAPPPGTGDEKLFF. Full variable domain (rest looked up from reference TRBV30 and TRBJ1-4): SQTIHQWPATLVQPVGSPLSLECTVEGTSNPNLYWYRQAAGRGLQLLFYSVGIGQISSEVPQNLSASRPQDRQFILSSKKLLLSDSGFYLCAWSAPPPGTGDEKLFFGSGTQLSVL.

The chain couples TRBV5-6 to TRBJ2-7; D may be TRBD1 (5 bases). This CDR3 has 15 amino acids. V lost 1 base, J lost 1 base, and 12 bases lay in between. The germline CDR1 and CDR2 sequences are SGHDT and YYEEEE. DNA for the CDR3: TGTGCCAGCAGCTTGAAATGGGGCGCTTCCTACGAGCAGTACTTC. Protein sequence: CASSLKWGASYEQYF.

This chain connects TRBV27 to TRBJ2-3, with unresolved D. V was trimmed by 4 bases and J by 4 bases, leaving 3 bases between them. The germline gives CDR1 MNHEY, CDR2 SMNVEV (reference sequence). CDR3 length: 11 residues. This CDR3 is CASSSPDTQYF. The CDR3 bases are TGTGCCAGCAGTTCTCCAGATACGCAGTATTTT.

The rearrangement uses TRBV7-7 and TRBJ2-5; TRBD2 is a possible D gene (5 bases). The V and J ends lost 4 bases and 5 bases respectively, with 8 bases between them. Germline-derived CDR1 and CDR2 are SSHAT and FNYEAQ (reference sequence). This CDR3 region has 12 residues. The CDR3 is CASSSRGETQYF. For the CDR3, the DNA is TGTGCCAGCAGCTCCAGAGGGGAGACCCAGTACTTC.

The rearrangement joins TRBV2 to TRBJ2-1; TRBD2 agrees at 9 bases. J was trimmed by 10 bases and V by 1 base; bases with no gene match: 8. The germline CDR1 and CDR2 sequences are SNHLY and FYNNEI. The CDR3 runs to 15 residues. The CDR3 spells CASSEEAGGRTEQFF. Here the CDR3 DNA reads TGTGCCAGCAGTGAAGAAGCGGGAGGCCGCACCGAGCAGTTCTTC. The full variable domain, rest sourced from reference TRBV2 and TRBJ2-1, is EPEVTQTPSHQVTQMGQEVILRCVPISNHLYFYWYRQILGQKVEFLVSFYNNEISEKSEIFDDQFSVERPDGSNFTLKIRSTKLEDSAMYFCASSEEAGGRTEQFFGPGTRLTVL.

This clone was observed once. The V gene is TRBV7-6, the J gene TRBJ2-3; 9 bases agree with TRBD2. Trimming took 7 bases from V and 5 from J; bases not matched to a gene: 7. This CDR3 region has 14 residues. Germline assignment: CDR1 SGHVS and CDR2 FNYEAQ. Here the CDR3 DNA reads TGTGCCAGCAACCGCGGGGGGGCTGGAGATACGCAGTATTTT. Translated, it gives CASNRGGAGDTQYF.

The chain uses TRBV10-1 and TRBJ2-3, with a tentative D call TRBD2 (6 bases). V was pared by 4 bases and J by 6 bases, with 14 bases between. There are 14 residues in the CDR3. Germline V lookup: CDR1 WNHNN, CDR2 SYGVQD (reference sequence). The CDR3 sequence is CASSAGTSGDTQYF. Here the CDR3 DNA reads TGCGCCAGCAGTGCCGGGACTTCCGGGGATACGCAGTATTTT.

The genes are TRBV6-4 and TRBJ2-3; a weak D match, TRBD1 (6 bases). V was cut by 3 bases and J by 6 bases, with 13 bases left in between. Germline lookup yields CDR1 MRHNA and CDR2 SNTAGT. CDR3 length equals 14 residues. The CDR3 here is CASSESRGADTQYF. As DNA, the CDR3 is TGTGCCAGCAGTGAGTCCAGGGGTGCTGATACGCAGTATTTT.

V is TRBV27 and J is TRBJ1-1, with D hard to call. This CDR3 is built from 12 residues. V lost 8 bases and J 0 bases, leaving 7 bases between the germline ends. Germline lookup yields CDR1 MNHEY and CDR2 SMNVEV (reference sequence). The CDR3, as DNA: TGTGCCAGCGGCACCATGAACACTGAAGCTTTCTTT. This encodes CASGTMNTEAFF.

This clone was counted a few times. The genes are TRBV5-6 and TRBJ2-5; D possibly corresponds to TRBD2 (6 bases). The V and J ends lost 4 bases and 4 bases respectively, with 8 bases between them. The CDR3 is 12 amino acids. Germline loops: CDR1 SGHDT, CDR2 YYEEEE. In DNA, the CDR3 is TGTGCCAGCAGCCAAGCGGGAGAGACCCAGTACTTC. Translated, it gives CASSQAGETQYF.

The V and J genes are TRBV11-2 and TRBJ2-3, with D maybe TRBD2 (6 bases). The CDR3 length is 15 residues. V was shortened by 5 bases and J by 0 bases, with 12 bases between the two germline ends. The V gene's germline CDR1 is SGHAT and CDR2 FQNNGV. DNA of the CDR3: TGTGCCAGCAGCCGTCGGGGGTCTAGCACAGATACGCAGTATTTT. It encodes CASSRRGSSTDTQYF.

The genes are TRBV12-3 or TRBV12-4 and TRBJ2-5, with 8 positions matching TRBD2. CDR3 length: 12 amino acids. The J segment lost 9 bases and the V segment lost 6 bases, leaving 6 bases of the junction unmatched. In DNA, the CDR3 is TGTGCCAGCAGCCGGGAGGGGGGGTCCCAGTACTTC. It codes for CASSREGGSQYF.

The rearrangement links TRBV11-1 to TRBJ2-1; 8 bases match TRBD2. Trimming cost V 2 bases and J 10 bases; bases outside gene matches: 7. Germline CDR1 and CDR2: SGHAT and FQDESV (reference sequence). The CDR3 has 14 amino acids. CDR3 coding DNA: TGTGCCAGCAGCTTACGGGAGGGGGGTAGCGAGCAGTTCTTC. Amino acid sequence: CASSLREGGSEQFF. Filled out from reference TRBV11-1 and TRBJ2-1, the complete variable domain reads EAEVAQSPRYKITEKSQAVAFWCDPISGHATLYWYRQILGQGPELLVQFQDESVVDDSQLPKDRFSAERLKGVDSTLKIQPAELGDSAMYLCASSLREGGSEQFFGPGTRLTVL.

This clone has just a few counts. J is TRBJ2-1 and V is TRBV25-1; 9 nucleotides align to TRBD1. Germline loops: CDR1 MGHDK, CDR2 SYGVNS. The CDR3 totals 16 residues. V dropped 3 bases and J dropped 4; count of bases not matched to a gene: 7. CDR3 DNA sequence: TGTGCCAGCAGTGATCCCGGGACAGGGCTATACAATGAGCAGTTCTTC. This gives the protein CASSDPGTGLYNEQFF. The full variable domain, in which reference TRBV25-1 and TRBJ2-1 provide the parts outside the CDR3, is EADIYQTPRYLVIGTGKKITLECSQTMGHDKMYWYQQDPGMELHLIHYSYGVNSTEKGDLSSESTVSRIRTEHFPLTLESARPSHTSQYLCASSDPGTGLYNEQFFGPGTRLTVL.

The chain carries TRBV20-1 and TRBJ1-1; D is undetermined. This CDR3 contains 11 residues. CDR1 is DFQATT and CDR2 is SNEGSKA in the germline V gene (reference sequence). Deletions cut 0 bases from V and 6 bases from J, with 5 bases between. CDR3 DNA sequence: TGCAGTGCTAGAGATTCGGCTGAAGCTTTCTTT. Its protein is CSARDSAEAFF.

The chain has TRBV7-3 and TRBJ2-2, with D uncertain. Trimming shortened V by 1 base and J by 0 bases, and 9 bases separated the two germline ends. Looked up from germline, CDR1 is SGHTA and CDR2 is FQGTGA. The CDR3 runs to 16 residues. The CDR3 sequence is CASSLRSTANTGELFF. The CDR3 coding sequence is TGTGCCAGCAGCTTAAGAAGCACGGCGAACACCGGGGAGCTGTTTTTT.

The V gene is TRBV15, the J gene TRBJ2-6; TRBD1 matches at 7 bases. The junction had 6 bases not matched to a gene; V was cut back by 2 bases and J by 2 bases. The CDR3 extends over 17 amino acids. The germline gives CDR1 LNHNV, CDR2 YYDKDF (reference sequence). CDR3 amino acids: CATSRPFDRAGANVLTF. The CDR3 nucleotides read TGTGCCACCAGCAGACCCTTCGACAGGGCTGGGGCCAACGTCCTGACTTTC. Full variable domain (outside the CDR3, taken from reference TRBV15 and TRBJ2-6): DAMVIQNPRYQVTQFGKPVTLSCSQTLNHNVMYWYQQKSSQAPKLLFHYYDKDFNNEADTPDNFQSRRPNTSFCFLDIRSPGLGDTAMYLCATSRPFDRAGANVLTFGAGSRLTVL.

The chain links TRBV6-5 to TRBJ1-1; D remains ambiguous. CDR3 length equals 12 residues. Germline values: CDR1 MNHEY, CDR2 SVGAGI. Trimming shortened V by 6 bases and J by 9 bases, and 14 bases separated the two germline ends. CDR3 sequence (DNA): TGTGCCAGCAGGCGACTGGCCCGAAAAGCTTTCTTT. Its protein product is CASRRLARKAFF.

This clone was counted a few times. The rearrangement uses TRBV2 and TRBJ2-1, with TRBD1 identical over 7 bases. Trimming took 11 bases from V and 0 from J; bases not matched to a gene: 16. Per the germline V gene, CDR1 is SNHLY and CDR2 is FYNNEI. CDR3 length: 17 residues. The CDR3 region has the DNA TGTGCCTGCGGAAGCCCCTTAGGGGGCTTCTCCTACAATGAGCAGTTCTTC. It is translated as CACGSPLGGFSYNEQFF.

This chain connects TRBV3-1 (or the pseudogene TRBV3-2) to TRBJ2-3; the match to TRBD2 covers 10 bases. Trimming cost V 1 base and J 6 bases; bases outside gene matches: 13. This CDR3 spans 18 amino acids. Looked up from germline, CDR1 is LGHDT and CDR2 is YNNKEL (reference sequence). CDR3: CASSQGGAGGLPIDTQYF. In DNA form, the CDR3 reads TGTGCCAGCAGCCAAGGCGGAGCGGGGGGGCTTCCGATCGATACGCAGTATTTT.